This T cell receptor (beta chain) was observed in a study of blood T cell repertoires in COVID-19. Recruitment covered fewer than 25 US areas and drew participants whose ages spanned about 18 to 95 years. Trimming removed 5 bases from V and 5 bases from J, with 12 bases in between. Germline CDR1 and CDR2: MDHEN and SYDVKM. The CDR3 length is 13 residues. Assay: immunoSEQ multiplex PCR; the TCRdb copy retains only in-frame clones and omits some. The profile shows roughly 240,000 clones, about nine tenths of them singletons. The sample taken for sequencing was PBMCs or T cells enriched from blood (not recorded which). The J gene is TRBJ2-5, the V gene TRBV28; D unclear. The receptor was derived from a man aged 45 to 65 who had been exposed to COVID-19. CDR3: CASSPIVFETQYF. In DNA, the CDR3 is TGTGCCAGCAGTCCAATAGTATTCGAGACCCAGTACTTC. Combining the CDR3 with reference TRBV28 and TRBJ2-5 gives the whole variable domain DVKVTQSSRYLVKRTGEKVFLECVQDMDHENMFWYRQDPGLGLRLIYFSYDVKMKEKGDIPEGYSVSREKKERFSLILESASTNQTSMYLCASSPIVFETQYFGPGTRLLVL.